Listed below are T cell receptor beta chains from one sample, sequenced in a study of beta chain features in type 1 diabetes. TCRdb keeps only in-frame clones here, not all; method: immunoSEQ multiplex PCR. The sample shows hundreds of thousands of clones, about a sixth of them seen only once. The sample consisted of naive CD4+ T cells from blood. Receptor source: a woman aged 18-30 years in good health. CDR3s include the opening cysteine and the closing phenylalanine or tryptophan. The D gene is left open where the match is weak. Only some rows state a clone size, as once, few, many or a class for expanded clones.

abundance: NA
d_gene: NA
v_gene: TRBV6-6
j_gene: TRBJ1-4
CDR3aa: CASSRASGQHNEKLFF
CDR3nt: TGTGCCAGCAGTCGAGCCTCGGGACAACATAATGAAAAACTGTTTTTT

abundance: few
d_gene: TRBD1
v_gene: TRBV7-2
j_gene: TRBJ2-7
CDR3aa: CASSLVTGQIYEQYF
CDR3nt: TGTGCCAGCAGCTTAGTAACGGGACAGATCTACGAGCAGTACTTC

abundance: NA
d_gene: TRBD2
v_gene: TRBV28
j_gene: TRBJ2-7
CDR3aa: CASSRLAGDPYEQYF
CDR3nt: TGTGCCAGCAGTAGACTAGCGGGAGATCCCTACGAGCAGTACTTC

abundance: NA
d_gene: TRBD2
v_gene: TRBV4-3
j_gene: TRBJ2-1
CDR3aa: CASSQIAGPYNEQFF
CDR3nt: TGCGCCAGCAGCCAGATAGCGGGCCCTTACAATGAGCAGTTCTTC

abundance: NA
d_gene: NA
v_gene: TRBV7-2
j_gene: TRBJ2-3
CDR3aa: CASNPRVGEGNTQYF
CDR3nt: TGTGCCAGCAACCCCAGGGTCGGCGAGGGAAATACGCAGTATTTT

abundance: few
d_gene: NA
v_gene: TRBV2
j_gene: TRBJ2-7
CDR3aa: CASGTRWGPYEQYF
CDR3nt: TGTGCCAGCGGTACACGTTGGGGACCCTACGAGCAGTACTTC

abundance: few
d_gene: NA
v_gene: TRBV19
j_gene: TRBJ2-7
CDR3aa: CASSPGRGAPYEQYF
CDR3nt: TGTGCCAGTAGCCCCGGGCGCGGGGCTCCCTACGAGCAGTACTTC

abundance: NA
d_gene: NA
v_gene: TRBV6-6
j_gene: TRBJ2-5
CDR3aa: CASSYGQGTQYF
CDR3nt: TGTGCCAGCAGTTACGGGCAGGGGACCCAGTACTTC

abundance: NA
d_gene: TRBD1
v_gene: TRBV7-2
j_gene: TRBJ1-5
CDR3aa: CASSFSGGINQPQHF
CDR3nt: TGTGCCAGCAGCTTTTCAGGGGGAATCAATCAGCCCCAGCATTTT

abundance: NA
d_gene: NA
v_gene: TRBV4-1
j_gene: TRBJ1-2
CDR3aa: CASSDSYANYGYTF
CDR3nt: TGCGCCAGCAGCGATTCATACGCGAACTATGGCTACACCTTC

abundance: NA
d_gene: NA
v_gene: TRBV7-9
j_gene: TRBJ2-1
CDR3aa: CASSPTRYNEQFF
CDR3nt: TGTGCCAGCAGCCCAACAAGATACAATGAGCAGTTCTTC

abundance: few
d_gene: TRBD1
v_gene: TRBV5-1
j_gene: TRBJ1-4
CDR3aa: CASRTGQGPSSEKLFF
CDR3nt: TGCGCCAGCAGAACGGGACAGGGGCCGTCGAGTGAAAAACTGTTTTTT

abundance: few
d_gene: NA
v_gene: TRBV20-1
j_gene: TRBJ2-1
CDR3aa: CSAIWNEQFF
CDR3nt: TGCAGTGCTATTTGGAATGAGCAGTTCTTC

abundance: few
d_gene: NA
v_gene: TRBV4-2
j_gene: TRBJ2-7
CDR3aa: CASSQGPQGLSSYEQYF
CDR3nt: TGTGCCAGCAGCCAAGGACCCCAGGGGTTATCCTCCTACGAGCAGTACTTC

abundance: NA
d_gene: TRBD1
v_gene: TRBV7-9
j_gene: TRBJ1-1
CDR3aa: CASSSRPGQGIVNTEAFF
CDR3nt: TGTGCCAGCAGCTCGCGACCGGGACAGGGGATCGTGAACACTGAAGCTTTCTTT

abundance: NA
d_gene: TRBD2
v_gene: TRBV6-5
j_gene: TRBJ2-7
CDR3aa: CASRWRTSAAYEQYF
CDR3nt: TGTGCCAGCAGATGGAGGACTAGCGCGGCCTACGAGCAGTACTTC

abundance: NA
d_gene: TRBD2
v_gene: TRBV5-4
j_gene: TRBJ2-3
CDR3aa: CASSPGLAGARDTQYF
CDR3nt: TGTGCCAGCAGCCCCGGACTAGCGGGAGCCCGAGATACGCAGTATTTT

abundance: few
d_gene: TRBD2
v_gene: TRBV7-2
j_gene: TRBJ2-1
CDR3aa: CASSLGTSGVNEQFF
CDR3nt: TGTGCCAGCAGCTTAGGGACTAGCGGGGTCAATGAGCAGTTCTTC

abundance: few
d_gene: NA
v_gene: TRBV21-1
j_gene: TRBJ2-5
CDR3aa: CASSKGETQYF
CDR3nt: TGTGCCAGCAGCAAAGGGGAGACCCAGTACTTC

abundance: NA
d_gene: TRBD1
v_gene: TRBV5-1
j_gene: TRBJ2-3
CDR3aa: CASSLQGAGTDTQYF
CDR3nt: TGCGCCAGCAGCTTACAGGGGGCTGGCACAGATACGCAGTATTTT